The rows below give T cell receptor beta chains drawn from one sample of a study of shared clonotypes between healthy human individuals. The data were produced by immunoSEQ multiplex PCR, yet TCRdb's version contains in-frame clones alone and is incomplete. Of about 460,000 clones in the sample, over 60% are singletons; the top ten hold around 12%. The sample consisted of PBMCs. The receptor source for this set is a woman aged 40 to 55 in good health. Some clones in this sample may be carry-over from other donors' samples. Both conserved end residues are trimmed from each CDR3.

j_call: TRBJ2-7
cdr3_length: 15
v_call: TRBV5-1
cdr3_aa: ASSLAGLAGGPGEQY

j_call: TRBJ2-1
cdr3_length: 13
v_call: TRBV5-1
cdr3_aa: ASSLVPGGVYEQF

j_call: TRBJ2-7
cdr3_length: 13
v_call: TRBV19
cdr3_aa: ASSLRQGGSYEQY

j_call: TRBJ2-5
cdr3_length: 14
v_call: TRBV5-1
cdr3_aa: ASSFLPSTAGETQY

j_call: TRBJ2-5
cdr3_length: 15
v_call: TRBV5-1
cdr3_aa: ASSPGTSGRPQETQY

j_call: TRBJ2-7
cdr3_length: 11
v_call: TRBV4-2
cdr3_aa: ASSRALGYEQY

j_call: TRBJ2-7
cdr3_length: 15
v_call: TRBV5-1
cdr3_aa: ASSSAGWGGRNYEQY

j_call: TRBJ2-1
cdr3_length: 9
v_call: TRBV29-1
cdr3_aa: SVAASTEQF

j_call: TRBJ2-5
cdr3_length: 14
v_call: TRBV19
cdr3_aa: ASSGIAGGPKETQY

j_call: TRBJ2-7
cdr3_length: 13
v_call: TRBV15
cdr3_aa: ATSRVRQFGYEQY

j_call: TRBJ1-1
cdr3_length: 12
v_call: TRBV28
cdr3_aa: ASSLNLQTREAF

j_call: TRBJ2-1
cdr3_length: 9
v_call: TRBV30
cdr3_aa: AWSDRHEQF

j_call: TRBJ2-7
cdr3_length: 13
v_call: TRBV9
cdr3_aa: ASSVEAGGPTEQY

j_call: TRBJ1-2
cdr3_length: 14
v_call: TRBV5-1
cdr3_aa: ASSLSSGGLTYGYT

j_call: TRBJ2-7
cdr3_length: 13
v_call: TRBV18
cdr3_aa: ASSPGSPASYEQY

j_call: TRBJ1-1
cdr3_length: 11
v_call: TRBV12-5
cdr3_aa: ASGANMDTEAF

j_call: TRBJ2-5
cdr3_length: 8
v_call: TRBV20-1
cdr3_aa: SARKGTQY

j_call: TRBJ2-7
cdr3_length: 10
v_call: TRBV6-5
cdr3_aa: ASTGSAYEQY

j_call: TRBJ2-2
cdr3_length: 13
v_call: TRBV18
cdr3_aa: ASSRVQGETGELF

j_call: TRBJ1-1
cdr3_length: 14
v_call: TRBV30
cdr3_aa: AWVRGGMPMNTEAF

j_call: TRBJ2-7
cdr3_length: 13
v_call: TRBV6-5
cdr3_aa: ASRPPGLAGGEQY

j_call: TRBJ2-7
cdr3_length: 11
v_call: TRBV7-5
cdr3_aa: ARSTTDTYEQY

j_call: TRBJ2-5
cdr3_length: 12
v_call: TRBV7-2
cdr3_aa: ASSLVGTGETQY

j_call: TRBJ1-5
cdr3_length: 11
v_call: TRBV7-2
cdr3_aa: ASSLTENQPQH

j_call: TRBJ1-1
cdr3_length: 13
v_call: TRBV5-6
cdr3_aa: ASSLGRGFLQGTF

j_call: TRBJ2-7
cdr3_length: 10
v_call: TRBV7-9
cdr3_aa: ASSQDRTAQY

j_call: TRBJ1-1
cdr3_length: 11
v_call: TRBV2
cdr3_aa: ASSEEQWTEAF

j_call: TRBJ2-1
cdr3_length: 11
v_call: TRBV28
cdr3_aa: ASKTFDYNEQF

j_call: TRBJ2-5
cdr3_length: 12
v_call: TRBV6-1
cdr3_aa: ASKWTSGQETQY

j_call: TRBJ2-7
cdr3_length: 9
v_call: TRBV6-1
cdr3_aa: ASSGAYEQY

j_call: TRBJ2-3
cdr3_length: 14
v_call: TRBV6-1
cdr3_aa: ASSEYWEKGSDTQY

j_call: TRBJ2-7
cdr3_length: 13
v_call: TRBV6-5
cdr3_aa: ASRGLTSGLYEQY

j_call: TRBJ2-1
cdr3_length: 14
v_call: TRBV5-1
cdr3_aa: ASSFGWDSSYNEQF

j_call: TRBJ2-5
cdr3_length: 14
v_call: TRBV7-9
cdr3_aa: ASSLEAAREQETQY

j_call: TRBJ2-4
cdr3_length: 11
v_call: TRBV19
cdr3_aa: ASKKGTKNIQY

j_call: TRBJ2-1
cdr3_length: 11
v_call: TRBV18
cdr3_aa: ASSPYGGHEQF

j_call: TRBJ2-2
cdr3_length: 13
v_call: TRBV6-5
cdr3_aa: ASSYSTVNTGELF

j_call: TRBJ2-4
cdr3_length: 16
v_call: TRBV29-1
cdr3_aa: SVEWGQGVLGAKNIQY

j_call: TRBJ2-7
cdr3_length: 12
v_call: TRBV11-2
cdr3_aa: ASRGGTSSYEQY

j_call: TRBJ2-5
cdr3_length: 13
v_call: TRBV28
cdr3_aa: ASSFFGRLQETQY

j_call: TRBJ2-5
cdr3_length: 15
v_call: TRBV14
cdr3_aa: ASSQGFYRRIQETQY

j_call: TRBJ2-1
cdr3_length: 12
v_call: TRBV2
cdr3_aa: ASSESGAYNEQF

j_call: TRBJ1-2
cdr3_length: 15
v_call: TRBV15
cdr3_aa: ATSREAGGRGLDGYT

j_call: TRBJ2-7
cdr3_length: 11
v_call: TRBV10-2
cdr3_aa: ASSGVNSYEQY

j_call: TRBJ1-2
cdr3_length: 12
v_call: TRBV5-1
cdr3_aa: ASSPGLSSEGYT

j_call: TRBJ2-1
cdr3_length: 14
v_call: TRBV9
cdr3_aa: ASSVAPGLGDNEQF

j_call: TRBJ2-7
cdr3_length: 9
v_call: TRBV28
cdr3_aa: ASRDRDMRY

j_call: TRBJ1-5
cdr3_length: 14
v_call: TRBV18
cdr3_aa: ASSPAPGTGGQPQH

j_call: TRBJ1-4
cdr3_length: 13
v_call: TRBV5-1
cdr3_aa: ASSLRQGNNEKLF

j_call: TRBJ2-1
cdr3_length: 13
v_call: TRBV28
cdr3_aa: ASSTGGAEFNEQF

j_call: TRBJ1-2
cdr3_length: 12
v_call: TRBV7-9
cdr3_aa: ASSLDRGLTGYT

j_call: TRBJ1-3
cdr3_length: 12
v_call: TRBV5-1
cdr3_aa: ASSLGTAGNTIY

j_call: TRBJ1-5
cdr3_length: 13
v_call: TRBV10-2
cdr3_aa: ASSEDGQGDQPQH

j_call: TRBJ2-7
cdr3_length: 13
v_call: TRBV5-1
cdr3_aa: ASSLNQGPRLEQY

j_call: TRBJ2-4
cdr3_length: 9
v_call: TRBV28
cdr3_aa: ASSLGDIQY